This TCR beta chain is from a study of technical replicates of blood from several donors. Per the germline V gene, CDR1 is SGHTA and CDR2 is FQGNSA. This CDR3 has 15 residues. The table came from immunoSEQ multiplex PCR; TCRdb's copy has only in-frame clones and leaves some out. The sample shows tens of thousands of clones, 75% to 90% of them seen only once. Concerning this clone itself: A junction boundary mismatches the germline segment, possibly from a read error.

The TCR was taken from a human donor in good health. Some clones in this sample may be carry-over from other donors' samples. V and J are TRBV7-2 and TRBJ2-5; tentative D call: TRBD2 (6 bases). Sequencing was carried out using PBMCs. CDR3 sequence (DNA): TGTGCCAGCACCTTAGAGGGCTCGGGGGTAGAGACCCAGTACTTC. Its protein product is CASTLEGSGVETQYF.